The 17 T cell receptor beta chains given below trace back to one sample, sequenced in a study of T cells in Graves' hyperthyroidism and ophthalmopathy. TCR beta CDR3 regions were amplified from RNA transcripts. Initially, a first-round RT-PCR of the TCR CDR3 employed the HTBI primer set. TCRdb re-called the multiplex PCR reads with MiXCR, one entry per CDR3 protein. This table has about 400,000 distinct CDR3 sequences, about 14% appearing once. Sequenced material: blood. All receptors come from a man aged 50 to 59 with Graves' ophthalmopathy.

The sample holds many counts of this clonotype. The rearrangement joins TRBV20-1 to TRBJ2-7, with 9 bases aligning to TRBD1. CDR1 and CDR2 from the germline V gene are DFQATT and SNEGSKA (reference sequence). The CDR3 is 15 residues long. Losses at the gene ends were 3 bases for V and 0 bases for J; bases not matched to a gene: 6. The CDR3 region has the DNA TGCAGTGCTAGCTCGGGACAGGGCAGCTCCTACGAGCAGTACTTC. It encodes CSASSGQGSSYEQYF.

The V call is TRBV6-6, the J call TRBJ2-3; D is perhaps TRBD2 (5 bases). The CDR3 has 14 residues. V lost 0 bases to trimming and J lost 4 bases, with 8 bases between them. Germline CDR1 MNHNY, CDR2 SVGAGI (reference sequence). In nucleotides, the CDR3 is TGTGCCAGCAGTTACTCGGGCGGGTCAGATACGCAGTATTTT. It is translated as CASSYSGGSDTQYF.

This clonotype appeared many times. The genes are TRBV5-1 and TRBJ2-2; D gene ambiguous. The V gene lost 4 bases and the J gene lost 6 bases, with 13 bases spanning the gap. Germline assignment: CDR1 SGHRS and CDR2 YFSETQ. The CDR3 length is 14 residues. The CDR3 DNA follows: TGCGCCAGCAGCCCCCGCGGCGAGGCCGGGGAGCTGTTTTTT. This encodes CASSPRGEAGELFF.

The table lists this clonotype with a few counts. V is TRBV6-1 and J is TRBJ2-2; tentative D call: TRBD2 (5 bases). The CDR3 covers 16 residues. From germline, CDR1 is MNHNS and CDR2 SASEGT. Deletions cut 4 bases from V and 4 bases from J, with 16 bases between. DNA for the CDR3: TGTGCCAGCAGTGGTAGGAGGTTAGGAAGCACCGGGGAGCTGTTTTTT. Translated, it gives CASSGRRLGSTGELFF.

The chain couples TRBV10-3 to TRBJ1-5; 7 positions match TRBD1. Germline CDR1 ENHRY, CDR2 SYGVKD. Losses at the gene ends were 3 bases for V and 1 base for J; bases not matched to a gene: 6. This CDR3 has 16 residues. The CDR3 nucleotides read TGTGCCATCAGTGATTGGGACAGATTAAGCAATCAGCCCCAGCATTTT. This codes for CAISDWDRLSNQPQHF.

The rearrangement uses TRBV19 and TRBJ2-6; D might be TRBD1 (7 bases). V lost 4 bases, J lost 3 bases, and 16 bases lay in between. The germline V gene has CDR1 LNHDA and CDR2 SQIVND (reference sequence). CDR3 size: 17 residues. The CDR3 DNA sequence: TGTGCCAGTAGTACTTGGACAGGAGGGCGTGGGGCCAACGTCCTGACTTTC. This encodes CASSTWTGGRGANVLTF.

This clonotype was found many times. The V call is TRBV12-3 or TRBV12-4, the J call TRBJ2-7, with 11 bases aligning to TRBD2. The V segment lost 5 bases and the J segment 3 bases; nucleotides outside the gene matches: 15. The CDR3 is 18 residues long. Here the CDR3 DNA reads TGTGCCAGCAGTAAACATCCGGGACTAGCGGACCAAGACTACGAGCAGTACTTC. It encodes CASSKHPGLADQDYEQYF.

As DNA, the CDR3 is TGTGCCAGCACACTCGGGCAGTCTTCTGGAAACACCATATATTTT. Amino acids: CASTLGQSSGNTIYF. The rearrangement joins TRBV7-9 to TRBJ1-3; D ambiguous. V lost 7 bases and J lost 1, with 14 bases in between. CDR3 length: 15 amino acids. The germline V gene has CDR1 SEHNR and CDR2 FQNEAQ (reference sequence).

This clonotype has a count of ten or more. The chain carries TRBV10-3 and TRBJ2-7; D not certain. In germline, CDR1 is ENHRY, CDR2 SYGVKD. V was pared by 3 bases and J by 3 bases, with 9 bases between. The CDR3 loop spans 13 amino acids. CDR3 residues: CAISEGTNYEQYF. CDR3 sequence (DNA): TGTGCCATCAGTGAAGGCACAAACTACGAGCAGTACTTC.

This clonotype was seen a handful of times. One end of the junction fails to match germline, which may point to a read error. The chain recombines TRBV12-3 or TRBV12-4 with TRBJ2-7; TRBD1 aligns across 7 bases. The CDR3 totals 15 residues. This CDR3 reads CASSSKGQDTYVQYF. CDR3 nucleotides: TGTGCCAGCAGTTCAAAAGGACAGGACACCTACGTGCAGTACTTC.

The CDR3 loop reads CASSTQGQGPYNEQFF. The CDR3 nucleotides read TGTGCCAGCAGCACTCAGGGACAGGGGCCCTACAATGAGCAGTTCTTC. The J gene is TRBJ2-1, the V gene TRBV12-3 or TRBV12-4; 10 positions match TRBD1. Trimming cost V 6 bases and J 2 bases; bases outside gene matches: 7. The CDR3 runs 16 residues.

This clonotype was seen at least ten times. The chain joins TRBV30 to TRBJ2-3; D unclear. The V end lost 0 bases, the J end lost 0 bases, and 7 bases lay between the germline ends. The CDR3 has 14 residues. Germline V lookup: CDR1 GTSNPN, CDR2 SVGIG (reference sequence). CDR3 sequence reads: CAWSVRASTDTQYF. CDR3 bases: TGTGCCTGGAGTGTACGGGCTAGCACAGATACGCAGTATTTT.

In its sample, this clonotype was seen many times. The CDR3 here is CASRTGGLLNTGELFF. The CDR3 DNA reads TGTGCCAGTAGAACAGGGGGATTACTGAACACCGGGGAGCTGTTTTTT. The chain links TRBV19 to TRBJ2-2, with 8 bases that match TRBD1. The germline V gene encodes CDR1 LNHDA and CDR2 SQIVND (reference sequence). The V gene end was trimmed by 6 bases and the J gene end by 1 base; junction bases not matched to a gene: 7. CDR3 size: 16 residues.

This clonotype was detected many times. V and J are TRBV3-1 and TRBJ2-1; D might be TRBD1 (6 bases). The CDR3 spans 16 residues. Germline CDR1 LGHDT, CDR2 YNNKEL (reference sequence). Trimming cost V 4 bases and J 10 bases, with 23 bases left between them. CDR3 residues: CASSPGRTELGAEQFF. The CDR3 nucleotides read TGTGCCAGCAGCCCAGGTCGGACAGAGCTAGGGGCGGAGCAGTTCTTC.

This clonotype was seen ten or more times. This rearrangement joins TRBV11-2 to TRBJ2-1; 8 bases match TRBD2. The germline CDR1 and CDR2 sequences are SGHAT and FQNNGV. The CDR3 extends over 16 amino acids. The V segment lost 3 bases and the J segment 0 bases; nucleotides outside the gene matches: 4. CDR3 protein: CASSFAGGYSYNEQFF. The CDR3 DNA reads as TGTGCCAGCAGCTTCGCGGGAGGATACTCCTACAATGAGCAGTTCTTC. Combining the CDR3 with reference TRBV11-2 and TRBJ2-1 gives the whole variable domain EAGVAQSPRYKIIEKRQSVAFWCNPISGHATLYWYQQILGQGPKLLIQFQNNGVVDDSQLPKDRFSAERLKGVDSTLKIQPAKLEDSAVYLCASSFAGGYSYNEQFFGPGTRLTVL.

This clonotype was found many times. The V and J genes are TRBV5-1 and TRBJ1-1, with no clear D. CDR1 and CDR2 from the germline V gene are SGHRS and YFSETQ. This CDR3 region has 14 residues. V was cut by 4 bases and J by 5 bases, with 15 bases left in between. The CDR3 loop is CASSNTLSGTEAFF. CDR3 sequence (DNA): TGCGCCAGCAGCAATACCTTGAGTGGGACTGAAGCTTTCTTT.

This clonotype was counted many times. V usage is TRBV7-9 and J usage is TRBJ2-7; 9 bases are a match to TRBD2. Germline CDR1 is SEHNR and CDR2 is FQNEAQ (reference sequence). J was trimmed by 6 bases and V by 1 base; bases with no gene match: 7. There are 15 residues in the CDR3. CDR3 region: CASSLGSGSSGEQYF. CDR3 DNA: TGTGCCAGCAGCTTAGGTAGCGGGAGTTCTGGCGAGCAGTACTTC.